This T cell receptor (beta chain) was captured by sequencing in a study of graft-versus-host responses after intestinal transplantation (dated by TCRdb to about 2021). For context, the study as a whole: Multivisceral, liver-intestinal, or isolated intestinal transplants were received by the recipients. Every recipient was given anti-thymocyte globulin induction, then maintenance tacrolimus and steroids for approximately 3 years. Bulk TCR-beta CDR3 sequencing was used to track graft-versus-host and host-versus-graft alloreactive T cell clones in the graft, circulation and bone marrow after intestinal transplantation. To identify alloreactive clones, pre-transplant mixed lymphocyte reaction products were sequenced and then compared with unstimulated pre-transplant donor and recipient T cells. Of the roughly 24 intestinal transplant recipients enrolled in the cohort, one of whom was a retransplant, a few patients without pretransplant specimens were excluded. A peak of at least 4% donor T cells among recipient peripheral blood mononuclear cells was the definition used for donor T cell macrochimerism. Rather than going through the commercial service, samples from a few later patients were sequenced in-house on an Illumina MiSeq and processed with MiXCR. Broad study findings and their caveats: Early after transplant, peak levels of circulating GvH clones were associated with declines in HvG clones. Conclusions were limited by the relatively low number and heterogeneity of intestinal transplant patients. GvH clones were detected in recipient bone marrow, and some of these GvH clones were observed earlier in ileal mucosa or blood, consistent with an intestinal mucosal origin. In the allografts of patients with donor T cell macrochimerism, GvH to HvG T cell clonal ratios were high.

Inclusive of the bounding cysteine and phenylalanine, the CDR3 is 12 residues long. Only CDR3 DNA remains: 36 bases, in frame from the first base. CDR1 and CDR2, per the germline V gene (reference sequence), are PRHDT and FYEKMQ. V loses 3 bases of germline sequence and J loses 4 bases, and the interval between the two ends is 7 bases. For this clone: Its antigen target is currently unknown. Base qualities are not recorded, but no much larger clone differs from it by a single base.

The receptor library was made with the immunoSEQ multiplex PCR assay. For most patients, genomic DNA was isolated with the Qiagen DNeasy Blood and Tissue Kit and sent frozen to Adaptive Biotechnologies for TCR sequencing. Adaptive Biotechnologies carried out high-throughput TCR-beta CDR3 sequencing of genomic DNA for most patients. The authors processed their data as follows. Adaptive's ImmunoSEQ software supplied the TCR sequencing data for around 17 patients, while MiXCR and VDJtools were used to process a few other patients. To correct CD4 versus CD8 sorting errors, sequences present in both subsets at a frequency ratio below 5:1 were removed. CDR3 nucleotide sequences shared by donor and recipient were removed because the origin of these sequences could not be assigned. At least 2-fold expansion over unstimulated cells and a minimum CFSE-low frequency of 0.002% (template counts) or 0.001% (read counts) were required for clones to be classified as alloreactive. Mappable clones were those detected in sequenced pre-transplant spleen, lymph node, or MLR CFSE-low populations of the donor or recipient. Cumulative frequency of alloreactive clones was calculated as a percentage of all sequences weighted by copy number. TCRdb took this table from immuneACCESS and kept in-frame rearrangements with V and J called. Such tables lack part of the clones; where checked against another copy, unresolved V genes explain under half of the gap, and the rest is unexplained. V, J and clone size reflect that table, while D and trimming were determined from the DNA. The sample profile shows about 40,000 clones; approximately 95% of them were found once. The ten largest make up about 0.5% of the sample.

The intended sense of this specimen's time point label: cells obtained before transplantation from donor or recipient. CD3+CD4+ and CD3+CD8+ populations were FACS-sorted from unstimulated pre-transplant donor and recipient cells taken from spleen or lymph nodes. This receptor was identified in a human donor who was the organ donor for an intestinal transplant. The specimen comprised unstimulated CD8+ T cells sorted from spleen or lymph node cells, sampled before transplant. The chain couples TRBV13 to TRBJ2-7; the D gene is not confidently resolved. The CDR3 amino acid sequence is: CASSFAEYEQYF. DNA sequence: TGTGCCAGCAGCTTCGCGGAGTACGAGCAGTACTTC.